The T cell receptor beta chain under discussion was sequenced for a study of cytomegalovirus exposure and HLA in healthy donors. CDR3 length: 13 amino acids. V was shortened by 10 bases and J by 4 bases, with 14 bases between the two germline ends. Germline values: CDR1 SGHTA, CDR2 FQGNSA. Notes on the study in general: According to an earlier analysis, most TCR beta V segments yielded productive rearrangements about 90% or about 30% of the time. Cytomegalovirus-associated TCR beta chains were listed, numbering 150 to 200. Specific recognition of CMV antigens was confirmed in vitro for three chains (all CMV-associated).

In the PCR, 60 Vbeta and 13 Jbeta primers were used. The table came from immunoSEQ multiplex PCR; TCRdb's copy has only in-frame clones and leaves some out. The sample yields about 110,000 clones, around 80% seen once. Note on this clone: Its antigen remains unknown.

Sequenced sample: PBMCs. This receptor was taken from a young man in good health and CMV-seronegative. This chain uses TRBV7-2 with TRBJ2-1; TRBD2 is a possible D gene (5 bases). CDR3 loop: CATGIRGYNEQFF. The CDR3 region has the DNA TGTGCCACCGGGATACGGGGTTACAATGAGCAGTTCTTC.